The TCR beta chain under discussion was sequenced for a study of cytomegalovirus exposure and HLA in healthy donors. The PCR contained 60 Vbeta and 13 Jbeta primers. Clones were read by immunoSEQ multiplex PCR, and TCRdb kept only the in-frame ones, dropping some. The sample holds some 180,000 clones, around 80% seen once. CDR1 LNHDA and CDR2 SQIVND come from the germline V gene (reference sequence). CDR3 length: 16 amino acids. V shed 9 bases and J 6 bases; nucleotides not matched to a gene: 18. Sequencing was carried out using PBMCs. This chain links TRBV19 with TRBJ1-2, with 8 bases aligning to TRBD1. The source is a man in his thirties or forties in good health and CMV-seronegative. The CDR3 nucleotides are TGTGCCAGCGAACTGACCCCCCTAGGACAGGGTCATGGCTACACCTTC. Protein product: CASELTPLGQGHGYTF.